This T cell receptor beta chain was retrieved from a study of T-cell reconstitution after alpha-beta-depleted transplantation in children. The library targeted TCRbeta and was prepared with unique molecular identifiers. TCRdb recomputed calls from the PCR reads with MiXCR, one row per CDR3 protein. Among around 380,000 distinct CDR3 sequences listed, roughly a tenth were seen once. In its sample, this clonotype was seen a few times. Sequencing used PBMCs from the stem cell graft donor, obtained from the stem cell graft. This clonotype originated in a human donor who donated a stem cell graft to a child with acute myeloid leukemia.

Here the CDR3 reads CAISESTSDYEQYF. The CDR3 DNA is TGTGCCATCAGTGAGTCGACTAGCGACTACGAGCAGTACTTC. The chain joins TRBV10-3 to TRBJ2-7, with 8 bases identical to TRBD2. Germline assignment: CDR1 ENHRY and CDR2 SYGVKD. The CDR3 loop spans 14 amino acids. V lost 0 bases, J lost 3 bases, and 1 base stayed unmatched.